One sample yielded the 16 T cell receptor beta chains listed below, sequenced in a study of PD-1 blockade in mismatch repair-deficient tumors (TCRdb year 2017). The method was the immunoSEQ multiplex PCR assay. In its TCRdb copy, this immuneACCESS table keeps in-frame sequences only and misses some clones. Where compared with another copy, unresolved V genes explain less than half of these, and the others have no known cause. The sample table records approximately 100,000 clones; approximately 83% of these occur just once. Jointly, the top ten make up around 5.8% of the sample. The input for sequencing was peripheral blood, taken approximately 8 months after starting pembrolizumab. These receptors came from an adult with mismatch repair-deficient cancer.

This clone was recorded once. The J gene is TRBJ2-7, the V gene TRBV6-1; D is uncertain. V lost 6 bases to trimming and J lost 3 bases, with 9 bases between them. The CDR3 extends over 12 amino acids. The germline gives CDR1 MNHNS, CDR2 SASEGT. Written as DNA, the CDR3 is TGTGCCAGCAGCCAGATTTTCTACGAGCAGTACTTC. Its translation is CASSQIFYEQYF.

Only one count was recorded for this clone. The chain's CDR3 is CASSTDYSGNTIYF. CDR3 bases: TGTGCCAGTAGTACTGATTACTCTGGAAACACCATATATTTT. The gene calls are TRBV19 and TRBJ1-3; unclear D gene. The CDR3 consists of 14 residues. Germline lookup yields CDR1 LNHDA and CDR2 SQIVND (reference sequence). Trimming left V 4 bases short and J 0 bases short, with 7 bases between. The full variable domain, rest sourced from reference TRBV19 and TRBJ1-3, is DGGITQSPKYLFRKEGQNVTLSCEQNLNHDAMYWYRQDPGQGLRLIYYSQIVNDFQKGDIAEGYSVSREKKESFPLTVTSAQKNPTAFYLCASSTDYSGNTIYFGEGSWLTVV.

This clone was observed once. The chain employs TRBV14 and TRBJ2-2, with 9 bases identical to TRBD2. CDR3 length equals 16 residues. J was trimmed by 6 bases and V by 1 base; bases with no gene match: 6. The germline V gene has CDR1 SGHDN and CDR2 FVKESK. CDR3 residues: CASSQGNSGSPGELFF. The CDR3 region has the DNA TGTGCCAGCAGCCAAGGAAATAGCGGGAGTCCCGGGGAGCTGTTTTTT. Variable domain in full (rest from reference TRBV14 and TRBJ2-2): EAGVTQFPSHSVIEKGQTVTLRCDPISGHDNLYWYRRVMGKEIKFLLHFVKESKQDESGMPNNRFLAERTGGTYSTLKVQPAELEDSGVYFCASSQGNSGSPGELFFGEGSRLTVL.

This clone showed up just a few times. V gene TRBV7-9 combines with J gene TRBJ2-7; D uncertain. Trimming cost V 3 bases and J 3 bases, with 9 bases left between them. Germline assignment: CDR1 SEHNR and CDR2 FQNEAQ (reference sequence). This CDR3 has 13 amino acids. The chain's CDR3 is CASSFGYIYEQYF. The DNA of the CDR3 is TGTGCCAGCAGCTTCGGTTACATCTACGAGCAGTACTTC.

The chain joins TRBV11-2 to TRBJ2-1; TRBD2 matches at 14 bases. The ends lost 6 bases at V and 5 bases at J; junction bases unmatched: 9. Germline values: CDR1 SGHAT, CDR2 FQNNGV. The CDR3 covers 17 residues. Here the CDR3 reads CASRPPGLAGENNEQFF. The CDR3 DNA reads TGTGCCAGCAGACCACCGGGACTAGCGGGAGAGAACAATGAGCAGTTCTTC.

About this clone itself: Sequence at one end of the junction differs from germline and may be a read error. The chain joins TRBV11-1 to TRBJ2-1, with 9 bases matching TRBD1. CDR3 length: 15 residues. Germline CDR1 reads SGHAT; CDR2 reads FQDESV (reference sequence). CDR3 sequence: CASSLGGQGSHEQFF. CDR3 bases: TGTGCCAGCAGTTTAGGGGGACAGGGTTCGCATGAGCAGTTCTTC.

The V and J genes are TRBV18 and TRBJ2-5; D perhaps matches TRBD1 (5 bases). Deletions cut 6 bases from V and 5 bases from J, with 13 bases between. From germline, CDR1 is KGHSH and CDR2 LQKENI. This CDR3 is built from 13 residues. The CDR3 nucleotides are TGTGCCAGCTCCCCTGGGGCGGTGGAGACCCAGTACTTC. Translating gives CASSPGAVETQYF.

J is TRBJ1-2 and V is TRBV27, with 9 bases identical to TRBD1. The CDR3 has 14 residues. Germline V gene sequence: CDR1 MNHEY, CDR2 SMNVEV (reference sequence). Trimming took 0 bases from V and 4 from J; bases not matched to a gene: 0. CDR3: CASSLSGQGYGYTF. The DNA of the CDR3 is TGTGCCAGCAGTTTATCGGGACAGGGCTATGGCTACACCTTC.

The CDR3 DNA reads as TGTGCCAGCAGCTTAGGTGGAGGGGGCCTAACTGAAGCTTTCTTT. Protein sequence: CASSLGGGGLTEAFF. The rearrangement uses TRBV7-2 and TRBJ1-1; the match to TRBD1 covers 7 bases. The V segment lost 1 base and the J segment 5 bases; nucleotides outside the gene matches: 7. CDR3 length equals 15 residues. The V gene's germline CDR1 is SGHTA and CDR2 FQGNSA.

The rearrangement uses TRBV21-1 and TRBJ2-5; whether TRBD1, the table's D call, matches the DNA was not checked. TRBV21-1 counts as a pseudogene. The CDR3 is 13 residues long. The CDR3 DNA follows: TGTGCCAGCAACAGGGGGCACCAAGAGACCCAGTACTTC. This sequence encodes CASNRGHQETQYF.

The chain couples TRBV7-2 to TRBJ2-3, with TRBD2 identical over 11 bases. Trimming at V came to 1 base and at J to 6 bases, leaving 6 bases not matched to a gene. This CDR3 region has 16 residues. Germline CDR1 and CDR2: SGHTA and FQGNSA. DNA for the CDR3: TGTGCCAGCAGCTTAGGGCTAGCGGGAGGTGGTGATACGCAGTATTTT. Translating it yields CASSLGLAGGGDTQYF.

The CDR3 region is CASSRTGYEQFF. CDR3 DNA sequence: TGTGCCAGCAGTCGGACAGGGTATGAGCAGTTCTTC. The rearrangement links TRBV13 to TRBJ2-1, with 8 bases lining up with TRBD1. The CDR3 length is 12 residues. The germline gives CDR1 PRHDT, CDR2 FYEKMQ (reference sequence). With V trimmed by 6 bases and J by 8 bases, 3 bases remained unmatched.

As to this clone: Since a far larger clone is one base different, this is likely a read error. V is TRBV7-9 and J is TRBJ2-7; D may be TRBD1 or TRBD2 (5 bases each). Germline values: CDR1 SEHNR, CDR2 FQNEAQ (reference sequence). This CDR3 comprises 14 residues. The CDR3 nucleotides read TGTGCCAGCTGCTTAGTTTCTGGGGCGGGCGAGCAGTACTTC. Protein: CASCLVSGAGEQYF.

The CDR3 loop is CASSPPTWLQETQYF. CDR3 sequence (DNA): TGTGCCAGCAGCCCCCCAACTTGGCTCCAAGAGACCCAGTACTTC. The chain joins TRBV28 to TRBJ2-5, with D uncertain. V was clipped by 6 bases and J by 1 base, with 15 bases between them. CDR3 size: 15 residues. Per the germline V gene, CDR1 is MDHEN and CDR2 is SYDVKM.

DNA for the CDR3: TGTGCCAGCAGCGTATCGGGACAGCCTTTTCGTGGCTACACCTTC. Residues: CASSVSGQPFRGYTF. The chain is built from TRBV9 and TRBJ1-2; 7 bases map to TRBD1. This CDR3 has 15 residues. CDR1 is SGDLS, CDR2 YYNGEE, per germline. The V gene end was trimmed by 1 base and the J gene end by 7 bases; junction bases not matched to a gene: 10.

The chain's CDR3 is CASSHRVNTEAFF. The CDR3 DNA reads TGTGCCAGCAGCCACAGGGTGAACACTGAAGCTTTCTTT. This sequence joins TRBV6-1 and TRBJ1-1; a weak D match, TRBD1 (6 bases). This CDR3 spans 13 amino acids. Trimming left V 6 bases short and J 0 bases short, with 8 bases between. Germline lookup yields CDR1 MNHNS and CDR2 SASEGT.